These 31 T cell receptor beta chains share one sample of origin, sequenced in a study of T cell responses to AZD1222 COVID-19 vaccine. Clones were read by immunoSEQ multiplex PCR, and TCRdb kept only the in-frame ones, dropping some. The repertoire holds about 69,000 clones, with 70% to 90% as singletons. The sequencing here drew on peripheral blood, taken 28 days after the second AZD1222 dose. Receptor source: an adult who received the AZD1222 COVID-19 vaccine.

This clone was seen once. The chain combines TRBV5-1 with TRBJ2-1; a weak D match, TRBD1 (6 bases). V was shortened by 0 bases and J by 10 bases, with 20 bases between the two germline ends. The germline V gene encodes CDR1 SGHRS and CDR2 YFSETQ. There are 16 residues in the CDR3. The CDR3 nucleotides are TGCGCCAGCAGCTTGGGGCAGGGGCCCTTAACGAAGGAGCAGTTCTTC. Translated, it gives CASSLGQGPLTKEQFF.

This rearrangement joins TRBV3-1 (or the pseudogene TRBV3-2) to TRBJ1-2; D is undetermined. V lost 1 base to trimming and J lost 5 bases, with 11 bases between them. Germline CDR1 reads LGHDT; CDR2 reads YNNKEL (reference sequence). The CDR3 totals 14 residues. CDR3: CASSQVNVPYGYTF. The CDR3 DNA reads TGTGCCAGCAGCCAAGTGAACGTTCCTTATGGCTACACCTTC.

In DNA form, the CDR3 reads TGTGCCAGCAGTTCCACCGGGTGGGTGGGTGAAAAACTGTTTTTT. Amino acid sequence: CASSSTGWVGEKLFF. The chain joins TRBV6-5 to TRBJ1-4, with D unclear. The CDR3 is made up of 15 amino acids. V lost 4 bases, J lost 7 bases, and 16 bases lay in between. Germline loops: CDR1 MNHEY, CDR2 SVGAGI.

The chain uses TRBV9 and TRBJ1-5, with TRBD1 matching 10 bases. Germline loops: CDR1 SGDLS, CDR2 YYNGEE. V lost 4 bases and J lost 1; bases outside the gene matches: 2. CDR3 length: 15 amino acids. CDR3 sequence (DNA): TGTGCCAGCAGCCCGGGACAGGGGAGCAATCAGCCCCAGCATTTT. It codes for CASSPGQGSNQPQHF.

The gene calls are TRBV25-1 and TRBJ2-3; D remains ambiguous. This CDR3 contains 13 residues. V lost 3 bases and J lost 2, with 6 bases in between. Germline CDR1 reads MGHDK; CDR2 reads SYGVNS. CDR3 nucleotide sequence: TGTGCCAGCAGTGAGGTTCTCACAGATACGCAGTATTTT. This gives the protein CASSEVLTDTQYF.

The V and J genes are TRBV7-8 and TRBJ1-3, with D hard to call. The CDR3 is 15 amino acids. V was shortened by 3 bases and J by 0 bases, with 9 bases between the two germline ends. CDR1 and CDR2 (germline): SGHVS, FQNEAQ. CDR3: CASSLGGFSGNTIYF. CDR3 in DNA: TGTGCCAGCAGCTTGGGCGGATTCTCTGGAAACACCATATATTTT.

This clone appeared a single time. The V gene is TRBV30, the J gene TRBJ1-6; tentatively, D is TRBD1 (5 bases). CDR1 is GTSNPN, CDR2 SVGIG, per germline (reference sequence). This CDR3 has 14 amino acids. The V and J ends lost 1 base and 8 bases respectively, with 12 bases between them. The CDR3 bases are TGTGCCTGGAGTGAGAGGGGCAGGGATTCACCCCTCCACTTT. Encoded protein: CAWSERGRDSPLHF.

V gene TRBV7-2 combines with J gene TRBJ2-1, with D possibly being TRBD2 (5 bases). Germline loops: CDR1 SGHTA, CDR2 FQGNSA. CDR3 length: 16 amino acids. Trimming removed 5 bases from V and 4 bases from J, with 18 bases in between. The CDR3 region is CASSPPGGRTYNEQFF. CDR3 DNA sequence: TGTGCCAGCAGCCCTCCGGGTGGGAGAACTTACAATGAGCAGTTCTTC.

This clone was recorded a few times. The J gene is TRBJ1-4, the V gene TRBV11-2; D remains ambiguous. Germline loops: CDR1 SGHAT, CDR2 FQNNGV. V was clipped by 5 bases and J by 5 bases, with 15 bases between them. The CDR3 has 15 residues. The CDR3 reads CASSQLGRQNEKLFF. The CDR3, as DNA: TGTGCCAGCAGCCAACTCGGCAGGCAGAATGAAAAACTGTTTTTT.

The sample holds one count of this clone. The V call is TRBV7-9, the J call TRBJ1-1, with unresolved D. V was shortened by 3 bases and J by 6 bases, with 8 bases between the two germline ends. The germline V gene encodes CDR1 SEHNR and CDR2 FQNEAQ (reference sequence). CDR3 length: 12 amino acids. Here the CDR3 reads CASSFMYAEAFF. The CDR3 nucleotides read TGTGCCAGCAGCTTTATGTACGCTGAAGCTTTCTTT.

J is TRBJ2-3 and V is TRBV19; 8 nucleotides match TRBD2. V shed 5 bases, J shed 4 bases, and the junction held 8 bases outside the gene matches. Germline V gene lookup returns CDR1 LNHDA and CDR2 SQIVND (reference sequence). This CDR3 comprises 15 residues. Here the CDR3 DNA reads TGTGCCAGTAGTTCAAGCGGGAGTGTCGCAGATACGCAGTATTTT. Translated, it gives CASSSSGSVADTQYF.

Only one count was recorded for this clone. The rearrangement uses TRBV7-2 and TRBJ1-1; perhaps TRBD1 as D (6 bases). Germline V gene lookup returns CDR1 SGHTA and CDR2 FQGNSA. This CDR3 spans 16 amino acids. Trimming took off 5 bases at V and 4 bases at J, with 20 bases between the two ends. CDR3 loop: CASSPRLVGGTTEAFF. As DNA, the CDR3 is TGTGCCAGCAGCCCTCGCCTGGTAGGGGGGACCACTGAAGCTTTCTTT.

The rearrangement links TRBV5-1 to TRBJ2-5; 7 nucleotides line up with TRBD1. Germline loops: CDR1 SGHRS, CDR2 YFSETQ. V was pared by 4 bases and J by 2 bases, with 8 bases of the junction left unmatched. This CDR3 contains 15 residues. The CDR3 loop reads CASSPIGTAQETQYF. CDR3 sequence (DNA): TGCGCCAGCAGCCCCATTGGGACAGCTCAAGAGACCCAGTACTTC.

The chain combines TRBV12-3 or TRBV12-4 with TRBJ1-2; weak D call: TRBD1 (5 bases). V was trimmed by 3 bases and J by 1 base, leaving 6 bases between them. The CDR3 has 13 amino acids. This CDR3 is CASSFQGNYGYTF. DNA for the CDR3: TGTGCCAGCAGTTTCCAGGGTAACTATGGCTACACCTTC.

The V call is TRBV19, the J call TRBJ2-1, with 9 bases fitting TRBD1. The V gene end was trimmed by 6 bases and the J gene end by 7 bases; junction bases not matched to a gene: 7. This CDR3 has 14 residues. The germline CDR1 and CDR2 sequences are LNHDA and SQIVND (reference sequence). CDR3 loop: CASSPYGQGNEQFF. Here the CDR3 DNA reads TGTGCCAGTAGCCCTTATGGACAGGGGAATGAGCAGTTCTTC.

This clone was seen just once. The chain uses TRBV6-5 and TRBJ2-7; no reliable D call. Germline V gene sequence: CDR1 MNHEY, CDR2 SVGAGI. Between the trimmed V and J ends, which lost 10 bases and 3 bases, there was a span of 16 bases. This CDR3 has 13 amino acids. The CDR3 loop is CATRARFGYEQYF. CDR3 in DNA: TGTGCCACAAGAGCGCGATTTGGCTACGAGCAGTACTTC.

Regarding this clone: One end of the junction varies from germline; a read error may be responsible. This chain links TRBV25-1 with TRBJ1-2, with D perhaps TRBD1 (5 bases). Germline lookup yields CDR1 MGHDK and CDR2 SYGVNS. The CDR3 totals 11 residues. CDR3 residues: CASSQGFGSYF. CDR3 nucleotide sequence: TGTGCCAGCAGTCAGGGTTTCGGCAGTTACTTC.

The table lists this clone with a count of one. This rearrangement joins TRBV5-1 to TRBJ2-2, with a possible D match to TRBD1 (6 bases). CDR1 SGHRS and CDR2 YFSETQ come from the germline V gene. V lost 3 bases and J lost 6, with 24 bases in between. CDR3 size: 18 residues. The DNA for the CDR3 is TGCGCCAGCAGCTCAACTGGACAGCCCCAACAGGTGGCCGGGGAGCTGTTTTTT. It codes for CASSSTGQPQQVAGELFF.

The chain joins TRBV6-5 to TRBJ1-1, with a weak D call TRBD1 (6 bases). The length of the CDR3 is 15 residues. V dropped 6 bases and J dropped 4 bases, with 18 bases sitting between them. In germline, CDR1 is MNHEY, CDR2 SVGAGI. The chain's CDR3 is CASRPRVGGGTEAFF. DNA for the CDR3: TGTGCCAGCAGACCCAGGGTGGGGGGCGGCACTGAAGCTTTCTTT.

The chain combines TRBV11-2 with TRBJ1-5; D might be TRBD1 (6 bases). Germline assignment: CDR1 SGHAT and CDR2 FQNNGV. This CDR3 region has 16 residues. The V gene lost 2 bases and the J gene lost 3 bases, with 14 bases spanning the gap. CDR3 protein: CASSLMGGAINQPQHF. CDR3 coding DNA: TGTGCCAGCAGCTTAATGGGGGGGGCAATCAATCAGCCCCAGCATTTT.

In its sample, this clone was seen once. This chain links TRBV2 with TRBJ1-3; D is perhaps TRBD1 (6 bases). Germline V CDR1 and CDR2: SNHLY, FYNNEI. V dropped 7 bases and J dropped 3 bases, with 13 bases sitting between them. This CDR3 comprises 14 residues. The CDR3 protein is CASIQTGGGNTIYF. CDR3 sequence (DNA): TGTGCCAGCATCCAGACAGGTGGTGGAAACACCATATATTTT.

CDR3 sequence (DNA): TGTGCCAGTAGTATCCAGGCAGGAACAATCTATCAGCCCCAGCATTTT. It specifies CASSIQAGTIYQPQHF. This chain uses TRBV19 with TRBJ1-5, with D unresolved. V lost 3 bases to trimming and J lost 5 bases, with 17 bases between them. CDR3 length equals 16 residues. The germline CDR1 and CDR2 sequences are LNHDA and SQIVND (reference sequence).

The V gene is TRBV7-9, the J gene TRBJ1-3; D uncertain. CDR1 and CDR2 (germline): SEHNR, FQNEAQ (reference sequence). The ends were cut back, 4 bases at V and 0 bases at J, with 10 bases in the middle. The CDR3 runs to 15 residues. The CDR3 DNA follows: TGTGCCAGCAGCTCCCCCGCAGACTCTGGAAACACCATATATTTT. Residues: CASSSPADSGNTIYF.

For the CDR3, the DNA is TGTGCCAGCAGCTTAGAGGGGGTTTTCCAAGAGACCCAGTACTTC. Translation gives CASSLEGVFQETQYF. The chain combines TRBV11-3 with TRBJ2-5; D possibly uses TRBD1 or TRBD2 (5 bases each). The V end lost 0 bases, the J end lost 1 base, and 9 bases lay between the germline ends. The CDR3 spans 15 residues. CDR1 and CDR2 (germline): SGHNT, YENEEA.

V usage is TRBV5-1 and J usage is TRBJ2-2; tentative D call: TRBD1 (6 bases). Trimming took 1 base from V and 2 from J, leaving 12 bases between them. The CDR3 totals 16 residues. CDR1 and CDR2 (germline): SGHRS, YFSETQ. CDR3 loop: CASSLKVGANTGELFF. The CDR3 region has the DNA TGCGCCAGCAGCTTGAAGGTGGGGGCTAACACCGGGGAGCTGTTTTTT.

The rearrangement joins TRBV7-2 to TRBJ2-3; 7 nucleotides align to TRBD2. CDR3 length: 15 amino acids. CDR1 and CDR2 (germline): SGHTA, FQGNSA. After removal of 1 base from V and 2 bases from J, the junction contained 3 bases not matched to a gene. This chain's CDR3 is CASSLESGTTDTQYF. As DNA, the CDR3 is TGTGCCAGCAGCTTAGAGAGCGGGACCACAGATACGCAGTATTTT.

The chain has TRBV11-2 and TRBJ1-2, with no clear D. Trimming took 6 bases from V and 6 from J, leaving 17 bases between them. Germline V gene data show CDR1 as SGHAT and CDR2 as FQNNGV. The CDR3 is 14 amino acids. The CDR3 is CASRTLRFRDGYTF. CDR3 sequence (DNA): TGTGCCAGCAGAACGTTAAGGTTTAGGGATGGCTACACCTTC.

This chain uses TRBV12-3 or TRBV12-4 with TRBJ1-2, with 7 bases lining up with TRBD1. J gave up 6 bases and V 6 bases, and 7 bases lay outside the gene matches. This CDR3 comprises 13 residues. In DNA form, the CDR3 reads TGTGCCAGCAGCTACAGGGGAGGGAATGGCTACACCTTC. This encodes CASSYRGGNGYTF.

The chain carries TRBV9 and TRBJ2-3, with D unresolved. Trimming stripped 0 bases from V and 2 bases from J, with 4 bases between. This CDR3 is 13 amino acids long. Germline CDR1 reads SGDLS; CDR2 reads YYNGEE. The CDR3 loop reads CASSVVITDTQYF. In nucleotides, the CDR3 is TGTGCCAGCAGCGTAGTTATCACAGATACGCAGTATTTT.

The rearrangement joins TRBV5-5 to TRBJ1-1; TRBD1 matches at 7 bases. The CDR3 is 13 residues long. Germline CDR1 is SGHKS and CDR2 is YYEKEE (reference sequence). V was pared by 4 bases and J by 8 bases, with 8 bases of the junction left unmatched. CDR3 sequence (DNA): TGTGCCAGCAGCCTGTGGGACAGCCAAGAAGCTTTCTTT. It specifies CASSLWDSQEAFF.

A note on this clone: No DNA is shown, since the ends of the CDR3 on it are uncertain; the CDR3 is the one TCRdb lists. The rearrangement joins TRBV27 to TRBJ1-3. Inclusive of both ends, the CDR3 amounts to 15 amino acids. The V gene's germline CDR1 is MNHEY and CDR2 SMNVEV (reference sequence). This CDR3 reads CASSSSGAHGNTIYF.